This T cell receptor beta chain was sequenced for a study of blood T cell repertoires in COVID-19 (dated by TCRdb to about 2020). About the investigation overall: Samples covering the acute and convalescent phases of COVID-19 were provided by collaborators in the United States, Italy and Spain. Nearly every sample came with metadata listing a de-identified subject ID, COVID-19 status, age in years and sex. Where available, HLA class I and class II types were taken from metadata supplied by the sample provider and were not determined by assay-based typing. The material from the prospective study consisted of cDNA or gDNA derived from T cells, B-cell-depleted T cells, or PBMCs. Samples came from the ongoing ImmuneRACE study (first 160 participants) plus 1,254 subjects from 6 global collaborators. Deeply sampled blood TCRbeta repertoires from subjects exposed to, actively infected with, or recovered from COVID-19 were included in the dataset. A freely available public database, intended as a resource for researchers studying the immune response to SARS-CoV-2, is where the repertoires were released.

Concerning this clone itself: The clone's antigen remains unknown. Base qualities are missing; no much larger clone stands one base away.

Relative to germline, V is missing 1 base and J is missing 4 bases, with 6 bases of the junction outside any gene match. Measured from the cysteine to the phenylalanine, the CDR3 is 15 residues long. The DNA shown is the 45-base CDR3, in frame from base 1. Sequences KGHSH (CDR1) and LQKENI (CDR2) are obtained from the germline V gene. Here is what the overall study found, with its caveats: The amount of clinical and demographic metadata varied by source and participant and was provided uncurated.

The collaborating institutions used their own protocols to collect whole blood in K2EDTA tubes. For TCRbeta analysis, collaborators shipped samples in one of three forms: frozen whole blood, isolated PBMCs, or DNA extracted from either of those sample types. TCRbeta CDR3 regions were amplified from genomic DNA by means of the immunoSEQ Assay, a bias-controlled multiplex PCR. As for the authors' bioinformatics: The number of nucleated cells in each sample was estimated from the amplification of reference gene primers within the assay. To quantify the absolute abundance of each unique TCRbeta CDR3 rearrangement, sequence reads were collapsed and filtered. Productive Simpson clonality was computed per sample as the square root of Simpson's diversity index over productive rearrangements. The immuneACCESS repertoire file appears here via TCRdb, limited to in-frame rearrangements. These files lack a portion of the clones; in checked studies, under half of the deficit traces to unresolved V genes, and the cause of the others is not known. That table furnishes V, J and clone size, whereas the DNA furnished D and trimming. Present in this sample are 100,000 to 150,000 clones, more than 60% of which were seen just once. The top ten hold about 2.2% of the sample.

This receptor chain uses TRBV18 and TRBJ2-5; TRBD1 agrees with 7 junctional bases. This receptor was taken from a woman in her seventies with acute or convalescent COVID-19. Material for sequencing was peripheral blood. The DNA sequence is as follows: TGTGCCAGCTCACCACGGATGGCAGGGGGAGAGACCCAGTACTTC. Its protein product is CASSPRMAGGETQYF.